This T cell receptor beta chain was identified during a study of human versus mouse CDR3 diversity and MHC coevolution. Whole-study findings and limits: Human T cells were selected on more than five MHC II alleles.

Germline V CDR1 and CDR2: SNHLY, FYNNEI. Trimming pared 5 bases from V and 3 bases from J, leaving 16 bases between. CDR3 length equals 15 residues. As for this clone: No antigen is known for it.

The table came from immunoSEQ multiplex PCR; TCRdb's copy has only in-frame clones and leaves some out. The table records around 74,000 clones, under 95% of them present only once. The V call is TRBV2, the J call TRBJ1-1; D is unclear. The sample comprised naive CD4+ T cells from blood. Subset defined: CD45RO-negative CD62L-positive naive CD4 T cells. This sequence was found in a person aged 30-70 years in good health. CDR3 DNA: TGTGCCAGCAGTAGAGGGCCGAATGGGGACACTGAAGCTTTCTTT. Translation gives CASSRGPNGDTEAFF. The full variable domain, rest sourced from reference TRBV2 and TRBJ1-1, is EPEVTQTPSHQVTQMGQEVILRCVPISNHLYFYWYRQILGQKVEFLVSFYNNEISEKSEIFDDQFSVERPDGSNFTLKIRSTKLEDSAMYFCASSRGPNGDTEAFFGQGTRLTVV.